The 20 T cell receptor beta chains below come from one sample, sequenced in a study of blood T cell repertoires in COVID-19. The data were produced by immunoSEQ multiplex PCR, yet TCRdb's version contains in-frame clones alone and is incomplete. This table holds over 60,000 clones, 82% found once. The sequenced material came from peripheral blood. Receptors originate from a human donor in a cohort sampled during active COVID-19.

The chain employs TRBV2 and TRBJ1-6; D might be TRBD1 (5 bases). The CDR3 consists of 12 residues. The germline V gene encodes CDR1 SNHLY and CDR2 FYNNEI. V lost 1 base and J 11 bases, leaving 6 bases between the germline ends. The CDR3 sequence: CASSEEGTPLHF. In nucleotides, the CDR3 is TGTGCCAGCAGTGAAGAGGGGACACCCCTCCACTTT.

The chain is built from TRBV3-1 (or the pseudogene TRBV3-2) and TRBJ1-1; D is perhaps TRBD1 (6 bases). The V end was cut by 7 bases, the J end by 1 base, with 10 bases between. The germline V gene has CDR1 LGHDT and CDR2 YNNKEL (reference sequence). This CDR3 region has 13 residues. This CDR3 is CASTGQPNTEAFF. For the CDR3, the DNA is TGTGCCAGCACGGGACAACCGAACACTGAAGCTTTCTTT.

The chain recombines TRBV6-1 with TRBJ1-2; 8 bases align to TRBD1. The CDR3 is made up of 14 amino acids. V lost 1 base, J lost 8 bases, and 6 bases stayed unmatched. The germline gives CDR1 MNHNS, CDR2 SASEGT. CDR3 protein: CASSEGAQGGGYTF. CDR3 coding DNA: TGTGCCAGCAGTGAAGGGGCACAGGGGGGGGGCTACACCTTC.

CDR3 sequence (DNA): TGTGCCAGCAGCGGACAGGGGAACACTGAAGCTTTCTTT. Residues: CASSGQGNTEAFF. This chain joins TRBV6-5 and TRBJ1-1; 8 nucleotides line up with TRBD1. The V segment lost 6 bases and the J segment 1 base; nucleotides outside the gene matches: 1. This CDR3 has 13 amino acids. Germline-derived CDR1 and CDR2 are MNHEY and SVGAGI.

The chain recombines TRBV27 with TRBJ1-6, with a tentative D call TRBD1 (5 bases). Trimming stripped 3 bases from V and 8 bases from J, with 17 bases between. CDR1 is MNHEY and CDR2 is SMNVEV in the germline V gene (reference sequence). There are 16 residues in the CDR3. The CDR3 here is CASSFRQPVQDSPLHF. Written as DNA, the CDR3 is TGTGCCAGCAGTTTTCGACAGCCGGTACAGGATTCACCCCTCCACTTT.

This clone has just a few counts. The V gene is TRBV4-1, the J gene TRBJ1-2; possible D gene TRBD1, 5 bases. V was pared by 1 base and J by 6 bases, with 9 bases between. Per germline, CDR1 MGHRA and CDR2 YSYEKL. This CDR3 comprises 13 residues. CDR3 protein: CASSQVSGDGYTF. CDR3 DNA sequence: TGCGCCAGCAGCCAAGTGTCGGGGGATGGCTACACCTTC.

J is TRBJ2-7 and V is TRBV6-2 or TRBV6-3, with D possibly matching TRBD1 (5 bases). Trimming took 6 bases from V and 4 from J, leaving 25 bases between them. Germline V gene lookup returns CDR1 MNHEY and CDR2 SVGEGT. The CDR3 spans 17 residues. DNA of the CDR3: TGTGCCAGCAGCCCAAGAACACGAACAGGAAAACGATACGAGCAGTACTTC. Translated, it gives CASSPRTRTGKRYEQYF.

This sequence joins TRBV6-4 and TRBJ1-2; 7 bases line up with TRBD1. V shed 0 bases and J 7 bases; nucleotides not matched to a gene: 8. The CDR3 covers 15 residues. Germline V lookup: CDR1 MRHNA, CDR2 SNTAGT. The CDR3 region has the DNA TGTGCCAGCAGTGACTCCGGGACAGCCTATGGTGGCTACACCTTC. Translation gives CASSDSGTAYGGYTF.

The chain carries TRBV19 and TRBJ1-6, with TRBD1 identical over 10 bases. This CDR3 comprises 16 residues. The J segment lost 8 bases and the V segment lost 6 bases, leaving 10 bases of the junction unmatched. CDR1 is LNHDA and CDR2 is SQIVND in the germline V gene (reference sequence). The CDR3: CASSQLRGQGDSPLHF. The CDR3 nucleotides read TGTGCCAGTAGCCAACTCCGAGGACAGGGGGATTCACCCCTCCACTTT.

This rearrangement joins TRBV27 to TRBJ1-3; D unclear. Germline values: CDR1 MNHEY, CDR2 SMNVEV (reference sequence). With 6 bases removed from V and 2 bases from J, the gap between germline ends came to 11 bases. The CDR3 runs to 14 residues. The CDR3 sequence: CASSPWAAGNTIYF. CDR3 DNA sequence: TGTGCCAGCAGCCCGTGGGCAGCTGGAAACACCATATATTTT.

The rearrangement uses TRBV19 and TRBJ2-3, with 12 bases fitting TRBD1. The CDR3 consists of 18 residues. The trim removed 5 bases at V and 5 bases at J, leaving 14 bases unmatched. Germline lookup yields CDR1 LNHDA and CDR2 SQIVND (reference sequence). In nucleotides, the CDR3 is TGTGCCAGTAGTCGAATCGGGGGGACAGGGGGCATTGGAGATACGCAGTATTTT. Protein sequence: CASSRIGGTGGIGDTQYF. Together with reference TRBV19 and TRBJ2-3, the CDR3 gives the full variable domain: DGGITQSPKYLFRKEGQNVTLSCEQNLNHDAMYWYRQDPGQGLRLIYYSQIVNDFQKGDIAEGYSVSREKKESFPLTVTSAQKNPTAFYLCASSRIGGTGGIGDTQYFGPGTRLTVL.

The rearrangement links TRBV12-3 or TRBV12-4 to TRBJ1-4; no clear D gene. The germline V and J ends were trimmed by 4 bases and 4 bases, with 4 bases remaining between them. This CDR3 comprises 12 residues. Here the CDR3 reads CASSSLNEKLFF. DNA of the CDR3: TGTGCCAGCAGTTCCCTTAATGAAAAACTGTTTTTT.

This clone has a handful of counts. The rearrangement uses TRBV5-1 and TRBJ1-6; the D gene is possibly TRBD1 (6 bases). V lost 3 bases to trimming and J lost 6 bases, with 13 bases between them. The germline gives CDR1 SGHRS, CDR2 YFSETQ. This CDR3 is built from 15 residues. CDR3 DNA: TGCGCCAGCAGCTCATCGGGACAAACTAATTCACCCCTCCACTTT. Its translation is CASSSSGQTNSPLHF. Using reference TRBV5-1 and TRBJ1-6 for the parts outside the CDR3, the full variable domain is KAGVTQTPRYLIKTRGQQVTLSCSPISGHRSVSWYQQTPGQGLQFLFEYFSETQRNKGNFPGRFSGRQFSNSRSEMNVSTLELGDSALYLCASSSSGQTNSPLHFGNGTRLTVT.

The chain combines TRBV6-2 or TRBV6-3 with TRBJ2-7; 7 nucleotides match TRBD1. After removal of 5 bases from V and 1 base from J, the junction contained 8 bases not matched to a gene. Germline assignment: CDR1 MNHEY and CDR2 SVGEGT. The CDR3 loop spans 15 amino acids. The CDR3 DNA reads TGTGCCAGCAGTCTACAGGGGTCTCCATCCTACGAGCAGTACTTC. Protein sequence: CASSLQGSPSYEQYF.

This sequence joins TRBV2 and TRBJ2-7; possibly TRBD1 for D (6 bases). V was cut by 8 bases and J by 1 base, with 12 bases left in between. This CDR3 comprises 13 residues. From germline, CDR1 is SNHLY and CDR2 FYNNEI. As DNA, the CDR3 is TGTGCCAGCGGCAGGGGTGGGTCCTACGAGCAGTACTTC. It codes for CASGRGGSYEQYF.

This clone has a handful of counts. V gene TRBV5-6 combines with J gene TRBJ1-4, with 7 bases fitting TRBD1. The CDR3 extends over 16 amino acids. In germline, CDR1 is SGHDT, CDR2 YYEEEE. The V segment lost 6 bases and the J segment 0 bases; nucleotides outside the gene matches: 8. The DNA of the CDR3 is TGTGCCAGCACCGAGATTGGGACAGCAACTAATGAAAAACTGTTTTTT. This sequence encodes CASTEIGTATNEKLFF.

The J gene is TRBJ2-1, the V gene TRBV9; TRBD2 matches 8 bases. V shed 4 bases and J 9 bases; nucleotides not matched to a gene: 9. In germline, CDR1 is SGDLS, CDR2 YYNGEE. This CDR3 contains 14 residues. In DNA form, the CDR3 reads TGTGCCAGCAGCAGAACTCGGGGGGGCACTGAGCAGTTCTTC. Its translation is CASSRTRGGTEQFF.

This chain uses TRBV10-3 with TRBJ2-7; D is possibly TRBD2 (6 bases). The germline V and J ends were trimmed by 4 bases and 4 bases, with 14 bases remaining between them. Germline V gives CDR1 ENHRY, CDR2 SYGVKD. The CDR3 extends over 14 amino acids. Here the CDR3 reads CAISGGLSSYEQYF. The CDR3 DNA sequence: TGTGCCATCAGTGGAGGACTATCCTCTTACGAGCAGTACTTC.

This chain connects TRBV18 to TRBJ2-7, with 8 positions matching TRBD2. The length of the CDR3 is 13 residues. The germline gives CDR1 KGHSH, CDR2 LQKENI. Losses at the gene ends were 3 bases for V and 7 bases for J; bases not matched to a gene: 5. The CDR3 region is CASSPAPGGEQYF. In nucleotides, the CDR3 is TGTGCCAGCTCACCCGCGCCGGGGGGGGAGCAGTACTTC.

This rearrangement joins TRBV18 to TRBJ2-6; 12 positions match TRBD1. Per the germline V gene, CDR1 is KGHSH and CDR2 is LQKENI. This CDR3 region has 17 residues. V gave up 3 bases and J gave up 2 bases; unmatched junction bases: 2. The CDR3 loop reads CASSPGQGAPGANVLTF. As DNA, the CDR3 is TGTGCCAGCTCACCGGGACAGGGGGCTCCTGGGGCCAACGTCCTGACTTTC.